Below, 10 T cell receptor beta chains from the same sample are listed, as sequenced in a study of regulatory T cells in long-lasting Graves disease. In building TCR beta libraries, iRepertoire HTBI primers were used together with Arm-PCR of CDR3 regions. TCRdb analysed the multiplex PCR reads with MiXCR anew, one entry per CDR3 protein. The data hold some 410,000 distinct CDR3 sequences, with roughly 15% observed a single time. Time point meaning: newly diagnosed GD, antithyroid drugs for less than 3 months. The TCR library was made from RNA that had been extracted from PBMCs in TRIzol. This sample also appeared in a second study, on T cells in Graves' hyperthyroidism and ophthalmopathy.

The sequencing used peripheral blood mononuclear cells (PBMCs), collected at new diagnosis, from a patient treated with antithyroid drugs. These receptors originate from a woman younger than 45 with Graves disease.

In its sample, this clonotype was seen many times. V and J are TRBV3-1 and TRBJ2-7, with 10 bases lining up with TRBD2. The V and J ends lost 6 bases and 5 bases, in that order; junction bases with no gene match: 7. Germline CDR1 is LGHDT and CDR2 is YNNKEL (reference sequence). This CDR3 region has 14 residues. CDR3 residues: CASRRASGRHEQYF. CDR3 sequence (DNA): TGTGCCAGCAGGAGGGCTAGCGGGAGACACGAGCAGTACTTC.

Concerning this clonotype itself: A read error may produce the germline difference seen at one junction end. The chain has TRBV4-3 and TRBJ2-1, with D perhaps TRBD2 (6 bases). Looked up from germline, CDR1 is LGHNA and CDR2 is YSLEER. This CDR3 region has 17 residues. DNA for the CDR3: TGCGTCAGCAGCCAGGACTTAGCGGTAAGCTCCTACAATGAGCAGTTCTTC. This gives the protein CVSSQDLAVSSYNEQFF.

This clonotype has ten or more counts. This CDR3 is CSASSGASSYNEQFF. The CDR3 coding sequence is TGCAGTGCTAGTAGCGGGGCCAGCTCCTACAATGAGCAGTTCTTC. The chain uses TRBV20-1 and TRBJ2-1; 8 nucleotides match TRBD2. The J segment lost 0 bases and the V segment lost 3 bases, leaving 4 bases of the junction unmatched. From germline, CDR1 is DFQATT and CDR2 SNEGSKA (reference sequence). This CDR3 region has 15 residues.

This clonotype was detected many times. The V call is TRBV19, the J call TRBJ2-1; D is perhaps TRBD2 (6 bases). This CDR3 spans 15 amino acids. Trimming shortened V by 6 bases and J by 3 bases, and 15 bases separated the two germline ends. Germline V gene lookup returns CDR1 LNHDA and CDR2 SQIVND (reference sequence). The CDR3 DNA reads TGTGCCAGTAGGGCACCGGGACTTAACTACAATGAGCAGTTCTTC. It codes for CASRAPGLNYNEQFF.

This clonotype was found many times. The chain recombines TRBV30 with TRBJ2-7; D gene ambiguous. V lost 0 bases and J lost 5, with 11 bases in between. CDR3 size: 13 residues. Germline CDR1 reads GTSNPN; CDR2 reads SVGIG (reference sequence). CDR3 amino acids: CAWSVLGLDEQYF. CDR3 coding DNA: TGTGCCTGGAGTGTACTGGGGTTGGACGAGCAGTACTTC.

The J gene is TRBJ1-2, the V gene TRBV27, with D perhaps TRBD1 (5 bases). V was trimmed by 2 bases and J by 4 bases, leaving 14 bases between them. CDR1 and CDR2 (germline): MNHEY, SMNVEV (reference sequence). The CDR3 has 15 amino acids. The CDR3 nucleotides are TGTGCCAGCAGTTTACGGCAGGGTAAAAGCTATGGCTACACCTTC. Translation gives CASSLRQGKSYGYTF.

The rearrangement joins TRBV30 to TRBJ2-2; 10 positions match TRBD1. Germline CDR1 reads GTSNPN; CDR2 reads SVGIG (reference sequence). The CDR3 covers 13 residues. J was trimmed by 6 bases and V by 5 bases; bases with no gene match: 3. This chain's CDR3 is CAWRGTGAGELFF. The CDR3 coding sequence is TGTGCCTGGCGTGGGACAGGGGCCGGGGAGCTGTTTTTT.

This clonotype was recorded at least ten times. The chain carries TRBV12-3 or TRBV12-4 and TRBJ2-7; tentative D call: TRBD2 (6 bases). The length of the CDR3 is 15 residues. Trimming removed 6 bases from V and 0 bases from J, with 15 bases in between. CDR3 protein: CASRPGTQPSYEQYF. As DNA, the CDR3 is TGTGCCAGCAGACCAGGGACTCAACCCTCCTACGAGCAGTACTTC.

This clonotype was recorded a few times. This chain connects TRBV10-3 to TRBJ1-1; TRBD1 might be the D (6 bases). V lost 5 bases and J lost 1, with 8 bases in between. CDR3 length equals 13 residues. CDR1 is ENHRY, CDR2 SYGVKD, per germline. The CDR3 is CAISLTGNTEAFF. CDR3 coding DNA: TGTGCCATCAGTCTGACAGGGAACACTGAAGCTTTCTTT.

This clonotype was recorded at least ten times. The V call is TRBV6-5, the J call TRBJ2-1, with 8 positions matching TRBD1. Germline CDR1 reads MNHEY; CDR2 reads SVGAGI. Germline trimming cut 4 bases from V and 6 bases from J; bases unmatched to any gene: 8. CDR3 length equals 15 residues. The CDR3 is CASSFRTGSGNEQFF. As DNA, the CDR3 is TGTGCCAGCAGTTTTCGGACAGGGTCAGGCAATGAGCAGTTCTTC.